These T cell receptor beta chains were read from a single sample in a study of CXCR3 chemokines and chemotherapy response in bladder cancer. TCRdb recomputed calls from the PCR reads with MiXCR, one row per CDR3 protein. The sample includes thousands of distinct CDR3 sequences, approximately 15% of them seen just once. This specimen was collected from a patient whose treatment included neoadjuvant chemotherapy. All receptors derive from a human donor with bladder cancer that responded to neoadjuvant chemotherapy. The CDR3 runs from the conserved cysteine through the conserved F or W. D genes are given only for firm matches. A row's size may be missing; if present it is once, few, many or a size class.

clone_size j_call v_call d_call cdr3_aa cdr3_nt
medium-sized TRBJ2-4 TRBV7-2 - CASGTQAGLKNIQYF TGTGCCAGCGGAACACAAGCGGGCCTTAAAAACATTCAGTACTTC
medium-sized TRBJ2-7 TRBV6-6 - CASSYKDYDYEQYF TGTGCCAGCAGTTACAAAGATTACGACTACGAGCAGTACTTC
large TRBJ2-3 TRBV6-1 TRBD1 CASSEAQGANTQYF TGTGCCAGCAGTGAAGCCCAGGGGGCTAATACGCAGTATTTT
many TRBJ1-1 TRBV25-1 TRBD1 CASTYPSTGEAFF TGTGCCAGCACTTATCCCTCGACAGGGGAAGCTTTCTTT
few TRBJ2-5 TRBV6-2/TRBV6-3 TRBD2 CASSYSTSGQETQYF TGTGCCAGCAGTTACTCGACTAGCGGACAAGAGACCCAGTACTTC
medium-sized TRBJ1-1 TRBV6-6 - CASRQNTEAFF TGTGCCAGCCGACAGAACACTGAAGCTTTCTTT
- TRBJ2-1 TRBV28 - CASRPGLSSNEQFF TGTGCCAGCCGCCCGGGTCTTTCTTCCAATGAGCAGTTCTTC
medium-sized TRBJ1-1 TRBV29-1 TRBD1 CSVAGQMNTEAFF TGCAGCGTTGCGGGACAGATGAACACTGAAGCTTTCTTT
many TRBJ2-7 TRBV12-3/TRBV12-4 - CASSLTGPPYEQYF TGTGCCAGCAGTTTGACTGGGCCACCCTACGAGCAGTACTTC
medium-sized TRBJ2-1 TRBV5-4 - CASSPPASAHNEQFF TGTGCCAGCAGCCCCCCCGCTAGCGCCCACAATGAGCAGTTCTTC
large TRBJ2-1 TRBV6-2/TRBV6-3 TRBD2 CASTTPGRALEQFF TGTGCCAGCACCACCCCAGGGAGGGCCCTTGAGCAGTTCTTC
few TRBJ2-5 TRBV20-1 TRBD1 CSANPGQGVSGTQYF TGCAGTGCTAACCCGGGACAGGGAGTTTCGGGGACCCAGTACTTC
many TRBJ2-7 TRBV6-2/TRBV6-3 TRBD2 CASSTRGTSGRKQYF TGTGCCAGCAGCACACGTGGGACTAGCGGTCGGAAGCAGTACTTC
- TRBJ2-3 TRBV5-5 TRBD2 CASKGGGLAGLMEQYF TGTGCCAGCAAGGGGGGCGGACTAGCGGGCCTAATGGAGCAGTATTTT
many TRBJ2-1 TRBV18 - CASSDLRTDKEQFF TGTGCCAGCTCAGACCTCAGGACAGATAAGGAGCAGTTCTTC
many TRBJ2-7 TRBV29-1 TRBD1 CSVLGGTGDFSYEQYF TGCAGCGTTTTAGGGGGGACAGGCGATTTTTCCTACGAGCAGTACTTC
many TRBJ2-1 TRBV20-1 - CSARVTLQQRQFF TGCAGTGCTAGAGTTACCTTGCAGCAACGGCAGTTCTTC
many TRBJ1-4 TRBV29-1 - CSVRPGSTNEKLFF TGCAGCGTTCGGCCAGGGTCAACTAATGAAAAACTGTTTTTT
large TRBJ2-1 TRBV6-2/TRBV6-3 - CASSYPSTGFNEQFF TGTGCCAGCAGTTACCCTTCGACAGGCTTCAATGAGCAGTTCTTC
once TRBJ2-3 TRBV28 TRBD1 CASSSTGSTDTQYF TGTGCCAGCAGTTCGACAGGGAGCACAGATACGCAGTATTTT
large TRBJ1-1 TRBV6-5 - CASSPLGVSQNTEAFF TGTGCCAGCAGTCCCTTAGGCGTGTCCCAAAACACTGAAGCTTTCTTT
medium-sized TRBJ2-1 TRBV6-2/TRBV6-3 TRBD2 CASSRGLNGRASSSYNEQFF TGTGCCAGCAGTCGGGGCCTCAACGGGAGGGCCTCCAGCTCCTACAATGAGCAGTTCTTC
large TRBJ1-1 TRBV5-6 - CASSLGTGTGTEAFF TGTGCCAGCAGCTTGGGAACCGGGACGGGCACTGAAGCTTTCTTT
many TRBJ2-2 TRBV6-5 TRBD2 CASTPARGGLWTGELFF TGTGCCAGCACCCCCGCCCGGGGGGGTTTATGGACCGGGGAGCTGTTTTTT
medium-sized TRBJ1-1 TRBV7-5 - CISVPEARDTSMNTEAFF -
- TRBJ2-5 TRBV5-6 TRBD2 CASSQAGAGETQYF TGTGCCAGCAGCCAAGCGGGAGCGGGAGAGACCCAGTACTTC
medium-sized TRBJ2-3 TRBV19 - CASGLPDTQYF TGTGCCAGTGGACTACCAGATACGCAGTATTTT
- TRBJ2-7 TRBV28 TRBD2 CAIQAGGPRKQYF TGTGCCATCCAAGCGGGAGGGCCTAGGAAGCAGTACTTC
medium-sized TRBJ2-7 TRBV6-5 - CASSYYLGGPYEQYF TGTGCCAGCAGTTACTACTTAGGGGGGCCCTACGAGCAGTACTTC
medium-sized TRBJ2-5 TRBV29-1 TRBD2 CSVEGWGGVRQETQYF TGCAGCGTTGAAGGGTGGGGGGGAGTTCGACAAGAGACCCAGTACTTC
many TRBJ2-1 TRBV9 - CASSVDRSSYNEQFF TGTGCCAGCAGCGTAGACAGGAGCTCCTACAATGAGCAGTTCTTC
many TRBJ1-1 TRBV12-3/TRBV12-4 - CASSLKRKAFF TGTGCCAGCAGTTTAAAGAGGAAAGCTTTCTTT
many TRBJ1-1 TRBV5-4 TRBD1 CASSPPPDRGTLEAFF TGTGCCAGCAGCCCCCCCCCGGACAGGGGGACCCTTGAAGCTTTCTTT
medium-sized TRBJ2-2 TRBV29-1 TRBD2 CSVGGEGHDTGELFF TGCAGCGTTGGGGGGGAGGGTCACGACACCGGGGAGCTGTTTTTT
many TRBJ1-4 TRBV30 - CAWSVGTTNEKLFF TGTGCCTGGAGTGTCGGCACAACTAATGAAAAACTGTTTTTT
large TRBJ2-1 TRBV6-5 TRBD2 CASSPSASGTEQFF TGTGCCAGCAGCCCCTCGGCTAGCGGGACGGAGCAGTTCTTC
many TRBJ2-2 TRBV12-5 - CASGSTSGPLSGELFF TGTGCTAGTGGTTCAACCTCGGGGCCCCTCTCCGGGGAGCTGTTTTTT
medium-sized TRBJ2-1 TRBV15 TRBD2 CATSRGSLADLGEQFF TGTGCCACCAGCAGAGGATCCCTAGCGGACTTGGGGGAGCAGTTCTTC
medium-sized TRBJ2-6 TRBV9 - CASSVGGSGANVLTF TGTGCCAGCAGCGTAGGGGGCTCTGGGGCCAACGTCCTGACTTTC
medium-sized TRBJ1-5 TRBV6-2/TRBV6-3 - CASNDYNQPQHF TGTGCCAGCAATGATTACAATCAGCCCCAGCATTTT
many TRBJ2-7 TRBV11-2 TRBD1 CASSLDRQGYEQYF TGTGCCAGCAGCTTAGACCGACAGGGATACGAGCAGTACTTC
many TRBJ2-1 TRBV29-1 TRBD1 CSVRQGGEQFF TGCAGCGTACGACAGGGTGGTGAGCAGTTCTTC
- TRBJ2-1 TRBV9 TRBD2 CASSVAGGRETYNEQFF TGTGCCAGCAGCGTAGCGGGCGGGAGGGAAACCTACAATGAGCAGTTCTTC